What follows are 16 T cell receptor beta chains derived from one specimen sequenced in a study of T cells in Graves' hyperthyroidism and ophthalmopathy (dated by TCRdb to the late 2010s). Library method: multiplex PCR. The data were produced on an Illumina HiSeq 2000. The TCR beta CDR3 regions were amplified from RNA transcripts. The TCR CDR3 was subjected to a first round of RT-PCR using the HTBI primer set and the Qiagen OneStep RT-PCR kit. Clones were called with MiXCR by TCRdb after fastp trimmed the public reads at Q25, and only in-frame beta chains were retained. Rows with one shared CDR3 protein collapse into an entry with the most common genes and DNA. The table for this sample lists roughly 250,000 distinct CDR3 sequences; about 20% of them were counted only once. The ten largest clones represent 64% of the sample. Specimen: blood. The receptors shown here come from a man aged 25-45 years with Graves' ophthalmopathy.

The V and J genes are TRBV20-1 and TRBJ2-3; no definite D call. Trimming removed 0 bases from V and 2 bases from J, with 9 bases in between. Germline-derived CDR1 and CDR2 are DFQATT and SNEGSKA (reference sequence). This CDR3 region has 14 residues. The CDR3 DNA is TGCAGTGCTAGAGACTGGAAGCCCACAGATACGCAGTATTTT. It specifies CSARDWKPTDTQYF.

This clonotype has a count of ten or more. Here the CDR3 reads CASSLRQAAYGYTF. CDR3 bases: TGTGCCAGCAGCTTACGACAGGCGGCCTATGGCTACACCTTC. The V gene is TRBV11-2, the J gene TRBJ1-2, with TRBD1 as a possible D gene (6 bases). There are 14 residues in the CDR3. From germline, CDR1 is SGHAT and CDR2 FQNNGV. V was pared by 2 bases and J by 4 bases, with 11 bases between.

This rearrangement joins TRBV4-1 to TRBJ2-1, with D hard to call. Germline-derived CDR1 and CDR2 are MGHRA and YSYEKL. There are 17 residues in the CDR3. Trimming left V 0 bases short and J 5 bases short, with 17 bases between. The CDR3: CASSQDPGRADDNEQFF. CDR3 coding DNA: TGCGCCAGCAGCCAAGATCCCGGACGGGCAGATGACAATGAGCAGTTCTTC.

The sample holds many counts of this clonotype. This sequence joins TRBV12-3 or TRBV12-4 and TRBJ1-5; D may be TRBD1 (5 bases). Trimming removed 5 bases at V and 9 bases at J, with 17 bases between. This CDR3 comprises 14 residues. The CDR3 DNA reads TGTGCCAGCAGTACCCGGGACGTATTATCGCCCCAGCATTTT. This gives the protein CASSTRDVLSPQHF.

This clonotype has only a few counts. J is TRBJ1-5 and V is TRBV19, with 7 nucleotides matching TRBD1. Germline lookup yields CDR1 LNHDA and CDR2 SQIVND (reference sequence). The CDR3 spans 15 residues. After removal of 4 bases from V and 4 bases from J, the junction contained 7 bases not matched to a gene. CDR3 sequence reads: CASSTLTGTNQPQHF. CDR3 coding DNA: TGTGCCAGTAGTACCCTGACAGGGACGAATCAGCCCCAGCATTTT.

This clonotype has only a few counts. The rearrangement uses TRBV6-6 and TRBJ2-7, with D possibly matching TRBD1 (6 bases). Deletions cut 0 bases from V and 2 bases from J, with 11 bases between. This CDR3 contains 15 residues. In germline, CDR1 is MNHNY, CDR2 SVGAGI (reference sequence). CDR3 residues: CASSYSWTETYEQYF. The CDR3 DNA sequence: TGTGCCAGCAGTTACTCGTGGACAGAGACCTACGAGCAGTACTTC.

This clonotype was seen ten or more times. The chain has TRBV11-3 and TRBJ2-5; D is perhaps TRBD1 (6 bases). This CDR3 contains 15 residues. V was cut by 1 base and J by 4 bases, with 13 bases left in between. Germline CDR1 and CDR2: SGHNT and YENEEA. CDR3 bases: TGTGCCAGCAGCTTAGGGTTCAGGGGACGAGAGACCCAGTACTTC. Encoded protein: CASSLGFRGRETQYF.

The J gene is TRBJ1-2, the V gene TRBV7-9; TRBD1 matches at 8 bases. The V and J ends lost 2 bases and 7 bases, in that order; junction bases with no gene match: 9. The CDR3 contains 15 residues. Germline V gene data show CDR1 as SEHNR and CDR2 as FQNEAQ (reference sequence). CDR3 bases: TGTGCCAGCAGCTTAAGTCCCGACAGGGGACTTGGCTACACCTTC. It codes for CASSLSPDRGLGYTF.

In its sample, this clonotype was seen a few times. The chain uses TRBV12-3 or TRBV12-4 and TRBJ1-5; D is uncertain. The CDR3 covers 14 residues. Trimming took 1 base from V and 4 from J, leaving 8 bases between them. For the CDR3, the DNA is TGTGCCAGCAGTTTAGGGGATTTGAATCAGCCCCAGCATTTT. Protein product: CASSLGDLNQPQHF.

DNA for the CDR3: TGTGCCAGCAGCCAAGGGGCCGGGGTAGCGCAAGAGACCCAGTACTTC. Translation: CASSQGAGVAQETQYF. The J gene is TRBJ2-5, the V gene TRBV3-1; D perhaps matches TRBD2 (5 bases). V gave up 1 base and J gave up 2 bases, with 14 bases separating them. The CDR3 length is 16 residues. Germline CDR1 is LGHDT and CDR2 is YNNKEL (reference sequence).

The gene calls are TRBV6-1 and TRBJ2-1; D call uncertain. The end of the DNA aligns better with TRBJ2-7, so the J call may be wrong. The V gene's germline CDR1 is MNHNS and CDR2 SASEGT. The CDR3 sequence is 13 residues long. The CDR3 is CASSSVRWDEQYF. The DNA of the CDR3 is TGTGCCAGCTCTAGTGTTCGGTGGGATGAGCAGTACTTC.

There are many counts of this clonotype. Here the CDR3 reads CASSRRGNEQFF. DNA for the CDR3: TGTGCCAGCAGCAGAAGGGGGAATGAGCAGTTCTTC. The chain joins TRBV27 to TRBJ2-1; a possible D gene is TRBD1 (6 bases). CDR3 length: 12 amino acids. CDR1 MNHEY and CDR2 SMNVEV come from the germline V gene (reference sequence). The ends were cut back, 6 bases at V and 7 bases at J, with 10 bases in the middle.

There are many counts of this clonotype. The chain employs TRBV3-1 and TRBJ2-7, with 9 nucleotides matching TRBD2. Germline CDR1 is LGHDT and CDR2 is YNNKEL (reference sequence). Trimming took 1 base from V and 7 from J; bases not matched to a gene: 11. There are 16 residues in the CDR3. The CDR3 sequence is CASSQVTYSGSREQYF. The CDR3 DNA sequence: TGTGCCAGCAGCCAAGTGACCTATAGCGGGAGCCGGGAGCAGTACTTC.

V gene TRBV11-3 combines with J gene TRBJ2-1; D is perhaps TRBD1 (6 bases). CDR3 length: 16 amino acids. CDR1 and CDR2 (germline): SGHNT, YENEEA. V was cut by 7 bases and J by 2 bases, with 18 bases left in between. The chain's CDR3 is CASIQQGTLTYNEQFF. Here the CDR3 DNA reads TGTGCCAGCATCCAACAGGGTACGTTGACCTACAATGAGCAGTTCTTC.

This clonotype was seen ten or more times. The chain recombines TRBV11-2 with TRBJ1-5; D remains unclear. The V gene lost 5 bases and the J gene lost 5 bases, with 16 bases spanning the gap. CDR1 and CDR2 (germline): SGHAT, FQNNGV. The CDR3 consists of 15 residues. The CDR3 loop is CASSLTPGRDQPQHF. The DNA of the CDR3 is TGTGCCAGCAGCCTCACCCCCGGCCGTGATCAGCCCCAGCATTTT.

This clonotype was observed many times. The chain joins TRBV12-3 or TRBV12-4 to TRBJ1-5; D is undetermined. V lost 1 base and J 2 bases, leaving 12 bases between the germline ends. The CDR3 loop spans 16 amino acids. CDR3 sequence (DNA): TGTGCCAGCAGTTTAGGGTGGGGATCGGGCAATCAGCCCCAGCATTTT. The encoded protein is CASSLGWGSGNQPQHF.